The 2 T cell receptor beta chains below come from one sample, sequenced in a study of Graves' ophthalmopathy and Graves' hyperthyroidism. TCR beta CDR3 amplification used RNA transcripts. HTBI-primed first-round RT-PCR preceded second-round multiplex PCR. TCRdb redid the calling of the multiplex PCR reads with MiXCR, one entry per CDR3 protein. Of 340,000 or so distinct CDR3 sequences listed, roughly 15% are singletons. The material sequenced was peripheral blood. The source is an adult man with Graves' ophthalmopathy.

This clonotype was seen ten or more times. In nucleotides, the CDR3 is TGTGCCAGCAGCCCCGGGGGGCACGGCACTGAAGCTTTCTTT. Its protein product is CASSPGGHGTEAFF. The gene calls are TRBV11-2 and TRBJ1-1; tentative D call: TRBD1 (6 bases). The CDR3 sequence is 14 residues long. CDR1 SGHAT and CDR2 FQNNGV come from the germline V gene. Trimming took 5 bases from V and 4 from J, leaving 14 bases between them. Complete variable domain (other parts from reference TRBV11-2 and TRBJ1-1): EAGVAQSPRYKIIEKRQSVAFWCNPISGHATLYWYQQILGQGPKLLIQFQNNGVVDDSQLPKDRFSAERLKGVDSTLKIQPAKLEDSAVYLCASSPGGHGTEAFFGQGTRLTVV.

This clonotype was recorded at least ten times. The gene calls are TRBV25-1 and TRBJ1-1; no definite D call. Germline values: CDR1 MGHDK, CDR2 SYGVNS. V was pared by 4 bases and J by 6 bases, with 15 bases between. This CDR3 has 14 residues. The CDR3 region is CASSGTREGPEAFF. The CDR3 DNA sequence: TGTGCCAGCAGTGGGACTCGCGAGGGCCCTGAAGCTTTCTTT.